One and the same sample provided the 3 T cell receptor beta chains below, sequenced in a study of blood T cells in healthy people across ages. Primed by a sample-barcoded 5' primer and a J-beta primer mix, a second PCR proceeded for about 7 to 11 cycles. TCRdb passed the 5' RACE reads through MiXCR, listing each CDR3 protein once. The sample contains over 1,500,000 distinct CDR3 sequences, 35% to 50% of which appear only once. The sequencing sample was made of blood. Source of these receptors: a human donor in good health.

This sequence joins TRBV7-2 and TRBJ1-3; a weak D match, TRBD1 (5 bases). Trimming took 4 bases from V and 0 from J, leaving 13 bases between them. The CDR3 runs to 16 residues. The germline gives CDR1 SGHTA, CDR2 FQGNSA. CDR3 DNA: TGTGCCAGCAGCTCCCTAACGGACAACTCTGGAAACACCATATATTTT. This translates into CASSSLTDNSGNTIYF.

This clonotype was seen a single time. The CDR3 sequence is CASSLEGAGSIRDIQYF. The CDR3 DNA is TGTGCCAGCAGCTTAGAAGGCGCAGGGTCGATTAGGGACATTCAGTACTTC. The genes are TRBV7-8 and TRBJ2-4; possibly TRBD1 for D (5 bases). Germline V gene data show CDR1 as SGHVS and CDR2 as FQNEAQ. The CDR3 is 17 amino acids. V was pared by 1 base and J by 8 bases, with 21 bases between.

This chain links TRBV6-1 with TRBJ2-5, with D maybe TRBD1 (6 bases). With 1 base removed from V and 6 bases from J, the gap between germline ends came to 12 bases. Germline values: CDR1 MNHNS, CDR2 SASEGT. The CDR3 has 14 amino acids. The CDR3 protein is CASSEDRARKTQYF. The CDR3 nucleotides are TGTGCCAGCAGTGAAGACAGGGCTAGGAAGACCCAGTACTTC.